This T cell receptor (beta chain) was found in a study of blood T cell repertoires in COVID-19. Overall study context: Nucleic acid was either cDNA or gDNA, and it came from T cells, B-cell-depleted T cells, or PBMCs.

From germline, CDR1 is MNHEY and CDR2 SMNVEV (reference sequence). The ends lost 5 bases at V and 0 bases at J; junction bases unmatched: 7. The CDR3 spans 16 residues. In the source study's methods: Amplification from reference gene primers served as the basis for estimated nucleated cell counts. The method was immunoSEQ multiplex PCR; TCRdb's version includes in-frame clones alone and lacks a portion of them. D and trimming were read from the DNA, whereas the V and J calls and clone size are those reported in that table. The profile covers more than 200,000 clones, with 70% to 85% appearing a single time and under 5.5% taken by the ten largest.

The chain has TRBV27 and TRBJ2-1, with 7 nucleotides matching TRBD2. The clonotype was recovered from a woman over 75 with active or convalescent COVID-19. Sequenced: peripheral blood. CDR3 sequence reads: CASSPTSHSSYNEQFF. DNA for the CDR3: TGTGCCAGCAGTCCGACTAGCCATAGCTCCTACAATGAGCAGTTCTTC.